This T cell receptor beta chain was obtained from a study of Graves' ophthalmopathy and Graves' hyperthyroidism. The authors amplified TCR beta CDR3 regions from RNA transcripts. The first round was an RT-PCR with HTBI primers, and the second round was a multiplex PCR. One entry per CDR3 protein, called by TCRdb with MiXCR from the multiplex PCR reads. The sample has 620,000 or so distinct CDR3 sequences; roughly 20% are singletons. There are many counts of this clonotype. The TCR sequence derives from a woman between 18 and 30 years old with stable Graves' hyperthyroidism. Some clones in this sample may be carry-over from other donors' samples. Material: peripheral blood.

CDR3 nucleotide sequence: TGTGCCAGCAGTTTAGTGTTGGGCTATGGCTACACCTTC. Its protein product is CASSLVLGYGYTF. The chain combines TRBV12-3 or TRBV12-4 with TRBJ1-2; D is unresolved. This CDR3 is 13 amino acids long. V gave up 1 base and J gave up 4 bases, with 7 bases separating them.